A selection of T cell receptor beta chains follows, all from one sample in a study of T cells after yellow fever vaccination. Using its own MiXCR run on the 5' RACE reads, TCRdb lists one record per CDR3 protein. The sample holds 25,000 to 30,000 distinct CDR3 sequences, approximately 4.2% seen once. The sequences come from PBMCs, either bulk or a sorted T-cell subset (CD4+, CD8+, memory, or dextramer-sorted; not recorded which), collected on the day of the yellow fever booster vaccination. The receptors derive from a man aged 18-30 years who received the YFV17D yellow fever vaccine. The CDR3 runs from the conserved cysteine through the conserved F or W. D genes are given only for firm matches. The listing skips clone size in some rows; elsewhere it reads once, few, many or a size class.

j_call: TRBJ2-3; v_call: TRBV12-3/TRBV12-4; d_call: TRBD1; clone_size: many; cdr3_nt: TGTGCCAGCAGTGACAGGGGCAGGGATACGCAGTATTTT; cdr3_aa: CASSDRGRDTQYF
j_call: TRBJ2-1; v_call: TRBV7-2; d_call: TRBD2; clone_size: many; cdr3_nt: TGTGCCAGCAGCGCCCGGACAGGTTCGACTAGCGGGGGGGTGGGTGAGCAGTTCTTC; cdr3_aa: CASSARTGSTSGGVGEQFF
j_call: TRBJ1-6; v_call: TRBV14; d_call: .; clone_size: .; cdr3_nt: TGTGCCAGCAGCCAAGGAAGGGAGTACTCACCCCTCCACTTT; cdr3_aa: CASSQGREYSPLHF
j_call: TRBJ1-5; v_call: TRBV5-1; d_call: TRBD1; clone_size: many; cdr3_nt: TGCGCCAGCAGCGAACAGGGGAGGAATCAGCCCCAGCATTTT; cdr3_aa: CASSEQGRNQPQHF
j_call: TRBJ2-1; v_call: TRBV7-9; d_call: TRBD2; clone_size: many; cdr3_nt: TGTGCCAGCAGCCCGCGACTAGCGGGGGGGCTCGGGGAGCAGTTCTTC; cdr3_aa: CASSPRLAGGLGEQFF
j_call: TRBJ2-3; v_call: TRBV20-1; d_call: TRBD2; clone_size: many; cdr3_nt: TGCAGTGCCGAAGCGGGGGGGGAGAAAGATACGCAGTATTTT; cdr3_aa: CSAEAGGEKDTQYF
j_call: TRBJ2-3; v_call: TRBV20-1; d_call: TRBD2; clone_size: .; cdr3_nt: TGCAGTGCTAGTAGCGGGACTAGCACAGATACGCAGTATTTT; cdr3_aa: CSASSGTSTDTQYF
j_call: TRBJ2-1; v_call: TRBV5-1; d_call: .; clone_size: many; cdr3_nt: TGCGCCAGCAGCTTTGGACCGGGGCCGGGTGAGCAGTTCTTC; cdr3_aa: CASSFGPGPGEQFF
j_call: TRBJ2-1; v_call: TRBV5-6; d_call: TRBD1; clone_size: many; cdr3_nt: TGTGCCAGCAGCTGGGGGACAGGGGGCTTTTATGAGCAGTTCTTC; cdr3_aa: CASSWGTGGFYEQFF
j_call: TRBJ1-2; v_call: TRBV7-9; d_call: .; clone_size: many; cdr3_nt: TGTGCCAGCAGCTTAGTGGATGGCTACACCTTC; cdr3_aa: CASSLVDGYTF
j_call: TRBJ2-2; v_call: TRBV4-2; d_call: .; clone_size: many; cdr3_nt: TGTGCCAGCAGCCAACGCGCGTCGAACACCGGGGAGCTGTTTTTT; cdr3_aa: CASSQRASNTGELFF
j_call: TRBJ1-1; v_call: TRBV2; d_call: TRBD1; clone_size: many; cdr3_nt: TGTGCCAGCACAACGGGACAGTTGAACACTGAAGCTTTCTTT; cdr3_aa: CASTTGQLNTEAFF
j_call: TRBJ2-5; v_call: TRBV7-9; d_call: TRBD2; clone_size: many; cdr3_nt: TGTGCCAGCAGCTTAGGACTAGCGGGGGGCCAAGAATCCCAGTACTTC; cdr3_aa: CASSLGLAGGQESQYF
j_call: TRBJ2-4; v_call: TRBV2; d_call: TRBD2; clone_size: many; cdr3_nt: TGTGCCAGCAGTGATTTGGGACTAGCGGCTAGAGCCAAAAACATTCAGTACTTC; cdr3_aa: CASSDLGLAARAKNIQYF
j_call: TRBJ1-2; v_call: TRBV4-3; d_call: TRBD1; clone_size: .; cdr3_nt: TGCGCCAGCAGCCAAGAGAATGGCAGGGGGGTGCGGGGCTACACCTTC; cdr3_aa: CASSQENGRGVRGYTF
j_call: TRBJ1-6; v_call: TRBV15; d_call: .; clone_size: many; cdr3_nt: TGTGCCACCAGCAGAGACAGGGGAAGGCCCCTCCACTTT; cdr3_aa: CATSRDRGRPLHF
j_call: TRBJ2-3; v_call: TRBV19; d_call: TRBD2; clone_size: .; cdr3_nt: TGTGCCAGTAGTTTGCTAGCGGGGGCCCGCACAGATACGCAGTATTTT; cdr3_aa: CASSLLAGARTDTQYF
j_call: TRBJ1-2; v_call: TRBV5-1; d_call: .; clone_size: many; cdr3_nt: TGCGCCAGCAGCTTGGTGGCAGGGGAGCCTAACTATGGCTACACCTTC; cdr3_aa: CASSLVAGEPNYGYTF
j_call: TRBJ1-2; v_call: TRBV5-6; d_call: .; clone_size: many; cdr3_nt: TGTGCCAGCAGCTTGATGTCGGCAGCGGGGGACTATGGCTACACCTTC; cdr3_aa: CASSLMSAAGDYGYTF
j_call: TRBJ1-5; v_call: TRBV10-2; d_call: .; clone_size: many; cdr3_nt: TGCGCCAGCAGGGAGGGGACTCAGCCCCAGCATTTT; cdr3_aa: CASREGTQPQHF